This entry describes one TCR beta chain. The data originate from a study of preoperative IRX-2 immunotherapy in early breast cancer. The treatment here: preoperative locoregional IRX-2 cytokine immunotherapy. This CDR3 has 14 residues. Germline V lookup: CDR1 SNHLY, CDR2 FYNNEI. V was clipped by 3 bases and J by 6 bases, with 14 bases between them. The method was immunoSEQ multiplex PCR; TCRdb's version includes in-frame clones alone and lacks a portion of them. The table shows 24,000 or so clones, with about 90% occurring only once. The chain links TRBV2 to TRBJ1-2; TRBD1 is a possible D gene (5 bases). Sequencing was performed on tumor tissue, taken after IRX-2 immunotherapy. This clonotype originated in a human donor with breast cancer. This CDR3 is CASSENGGMDGYTF. In DNA form, the CDR3 reads TGTGCCAGCAGTGAGAACGGGGGGATGGATGGCTACACCTTC. The entire variable domain, with the rest obtained from reference TRBV2 and TRBJ1-2, is as follows: EPEVTQTPSHQVTQMGQEVILRCVPISNHLYFYWYRQILGQKVEFLVSFYNNEISEKSEIFDDQFSVERPDGSNFTLKIRSTKLEDSAMYFCASSENGGMDGYTFGSGTRLTVV.